These 12 T cell receptor beta chains share one sample of origin, sequenced in a study of blood T cell repertoires in COVID-19. Sequenced by immunoSEQ multiplex PCR; TCRdb stores in-frame clones only, minus some. The sample holds about 140,000 clones, about 80% seen once. Material: peripheral blood. The source is a human donor in a cohort sampled during active COVID-19.

Of note for this clone: Compared with germline, one end of the junction differs, possibly owing to a read error. V gene TRBV19 combines with J gene TRBJ1-6; no clear D gene. There are 14 residues in the CDR3. CDR1 LNHDA and CDR2 SQIVND come from the germline V gene (reference sequence). DNA for the CDR3: TGTGCCAGTACTATAGGGCAGGCCCCCGGACCCCTCCACTTT. Translation: CASTIGQAPGPLHF.

The V gene is TRBV20-1, the J gene TRBJ2-2; perhaps D is TRBD1 or TRBD2 (5 bases each). With 3 bases removed from V and 9 bases from J, the gap between germline ends came to 17 bases. Per the germline V gene, CDR1 is DFQATT and CDR2 is SNEGSKA (reference sequence). The CDR3 is made up of 14 amino acids. CDR3 region: CSASAGQGYRELFF. In DNA form, the CDR3 reads TGCAGTGCTAGTGCGGGCCAGGGATATAGGGAGCTGTTTTTT.

This chain links TRBV19 with TRBJ2-7, with 10 positions matching TRBD1. The ends lost 7 bases at V and 2 bases at J; junction bases unmatched: 11. The CDR3 length is 16 residues. From germline, CDR1 is LNHDA and CDR2 SQIVND (reference sequence). CDR3 coding DNA: TGTGCCAGTAAGAGGACGGACAGGGGGTTGGCCTACGAGCAGTACTTC. This translates into CASKRTDRGLAYEQYF.

The chain joins TRBV4-2 to TRBJ1-4, with TRBD1 identical over 7 bases. After removal of 3 bases from V and 8 bases from J, the junction contained 3 bases not matched to a gene. The CDR3 spans 13 residues. CDR1 LGHNA and CDR2 YNFKEQ come from the germline V gene. Here the CDR3 reads CASSQQGQEKLFF. In nucleotides, the CDR3 is TGTGCCAGCAGCCAGCAGGGACAGGAAAAACTGTTTTTT.

The V gene is TRBV18, the J gene TRBJ2-3; 8 bases fit TRBD2. The CDR3 loop spans 14 amino acids. Germline V gene sequence: CDR1 KGHSH, CDR2 LQKENI. V was clipped by 2 bases and J by 5 bases; unmatched bases: 3. The CDR3 DNA is TGTGCCAGCTCACCATTAGCGGGGCAAGATACGCAGTATTTT. Protein product: CASSPLAGQDTQYF.

V usage is TRBV4-1 and J usage is TRBJ2-1; 8 bases map to TRBD1. The junction had 7 bases not matched to a gene; V was cut back by 0 bases and J by 3 bases. This CDR3 contains 17 residues. CDR1 MGHRA and CDR2 YSYEKL come from the germline V gene. CDR3: CASSQEIPGQVYNEQFF. The CDR3 DNA is TGCGCCAGCAGCCAAGAGATTCCGGGACAGGTCTACAATGAGCAGTTCTTC.

CDR3 region: CASRVRGSGGLPYSNQPQHF. The CDR3 DNA reads TGTGCCAGCAGGGTCCGAGGTTCGGGGGGCCTCCCTTATAGCAATCAGCCCCAGCATTTT. The genes are TRBV2 and TRBJ1-5, with D maybe TRBD1 (6 bases). Trimming took 6 bases from V and 0 from J, leaving 27 bases between them. CDR3 length: 20 amino acids. Germline V CDR1 and CDR2: SNHLY, FYNNEI.

The chain couples TRBV5-1 to TRBJ2-5, with 11 bases aligning to TRBD1. J gave up 5 bases and V 9 bases, and 15 bases lay outside the gene matches. CDR3 length: 16 residues. Germline V gives CDR1 SGHRS, CDR2 YFSETQ. This CDR3 reads CATSPGQGAVMETQYF. CDR3 in DNA: TGCGCCACCTCACCAGGACAGGGGGCGGTTATGGAGACCCAGTACTTC.

J is TRBJ1-1 and V is TRBV6-1, with 9 bases identical to TRBD1. CDR1 is MNHNS and CDR2 is SASEGT in the germline V gene. The CDR3 runs to 16 residues. Unmatched junction bases numbered 10, after V lost 4 bases and J lost 4 bases. Here the CDR3 DNA reads TGTGCCAGCAGTGTAAATTCCGGGACAGGGACCACTGAAGCTTTCTTT. It is translated as CASSVNSGTGTTEAFF.

The chain has TRBV4-1 and TRBJ2-2, with TRBD2 matching 11 bases. J gave up 7 bases and V 2 bases, and 6 bases lay outside the gene matches. CDR3 size: 16 residues. CDR1 is MGHRA and CDR2 is YSYEKL in the germline V gene. The CDR3 loop is CASSQPVAGGNGELFF. The CDR3 DNA reads as TGCGCCAGCAGCCAACCAGTAGCGGGGGGGAACGGGGAGCTGTTTTTT.

This clone showed up just a few times. V and J are TRBV12-3 or TRBV12-4 and TRBJ2-7; a weak D match, TRBD2 (5 bases). The CDR3 spans 13 residues. Between the trimmed V and J ends, which lost 3 bases and 2 bases, there was a span of 8 bases. CDR3 region: CASSFNGAYEQYF. The DNA of the CDR3 is TGTGCCAGCAGTTTTAACGGGGCCTACGAGCAGTACTTC.

The chain employs TRBV18 and TRBJ2-7; TRBD2 might be the D (6 bases). Trimming pared 8 bases from V and 0 bases from J, leaving 14 bases between. The CDR3 covers 14 residues. The germline CDR1 and CDR2 sequences are KGHSH and LQKENI. The CDR3 DNA sequence: TGTGCCAGCACCTCCCGGGAGAGCTCCTACGAGCAGTACTTC. Amino acids: CASTSRESSYEQYF.